These 24 T cell receptor beta chains originate from one sample sequenced in a study of CD8+CD57+ T cells in acquired aplastic anemia (dated by TCRdb to between 2018 and 2020). Sequencer: Illumina HiSeq 2000. Genomic DNA was used as template for profiling of TCR beta VDJ combinations and CDR3 sequences. TCRdb took the public reads, trimmed them with fastp at Q25, ran MiXCR for clone calling and kept in-frame beta chains. Every CDR3 protein is listed once, alongside the most common genes and DNA of its rows. The sample yields about 420,000 distinct CDR3 sequences; roughly 68% were counted once. Of the sample, 4% is held by the ten largest clones. Sequences were obtained from sorted CD4+, CD8+, or CD8+CD57+ T cells (not recorded which) from PBMCs. Receptor source: a human donor in good health, serving as a control.

V gene TRBV11-2 combines with J gene TRBJ2-3; D not certain. Germline lookup yields CDR1 SGHAT and CDR2 FQNNGV. The CDR3 is 16 residues long. Trimming took 0 bases from V and 2 from J, leaving 12 bases between them. Written as DNA, the CDR3 is TGTGCCAGCAGCTTAGAACGGGTTAGCCTCACAGATACGCAGTATTTT. It is translated as CASSLERVSLTDTQYF.

Comment on this clonotype: Likely a read error: the CDR3 ends without its conserved phenylalanine or tryptophan. The DNA is omitted, as the CDR3 cannot be located on it reliably, and the CDR3 follows TCRdb's listing. This sequence joins TRBV7-2 and TRBJ2-1; TRBD2 reflects the table's D call only, with no check against the DNA. Germline CDR1 and CDR2: SGHTA and FQGNSA. The CDR3 has 13 amino acids, counting both end residues. The CDR3 sequence is CASSLAGRDYGYT.

V usage is TRBV7-3 and J usage is TRBJ1-4; TRBD1 might be the D (5 bases). This CDR3 region has 12 residues. V lost 10 bases and J 13 bases, leaving 19 bases between the germline ends. Per germline, CDR1 SGHTA and CDR2 FQGTGA. The CDR3 DNA reads as TGTGCCACCGGACATCCGGGGGGGATACTGTTTTTT. Protein: CATGHPGGILFF.

The chain carries TRBV2 and TRBJ1-5; D is uncertain. The CDR3 extends over 15 amino acids. CDR1 and CDR2 from the germline V gene are SNHLY and FYNNEI. V lost 7 bases and J lost 2, with 15 bases in between. This chain's CDR3 is CASTRDSLRNQPQHF. For the CDR3, the DNA is TGTGCCAGCACTCGAGATTCTCTCCGCAATCAGCCCCAGCATTTT.

Concerning this clonotype itself: The junction shows a germline mismatch at one end, possibly a read error. This chain connects TRBV10-3 to TRBJ2-5; 7 nucleotides agree with TRBD2. The V gene's germline CDR1 is ENHRY and CDR2 SYGVKD. The CDR3 extends over 13 amino acids. This CDR3 reads CAVASGEQVTQDF. The CDR3 DNA follows: TGTGCCGTAGCTAGCGGAGAGCAAGTGACCCAGGACTTC.

The count of this clonotype is one. Lacking the conserved final phenylalanine or tryptophan, this CDR3 likely reflects a read error. No DNA is shown, since the ends of the CDR3 on it are uncertain; the CDR3 is the one TCRdb lists. The chain is built from TRBV5-1 and TRBJ2-3; TRBD2, the table's D call, lacks a check against the DNA. Inclusive of both ends, the CDR3 amounts to 16 amino acids. Germline CDR1 reads SGHRS; CDR2 reads YFSETQ. CDR3 sequence: CASSFAAGGGHRYAVV.

This clonotype was counted once. The conserved phenylalanine or tryptophan normally closing the CDR3 is absent here, so this likely arose from a read error. This chain connects TRBV6-8 to TRBJ2-1; the match to TRBD1 covers 7 bases. Looked up from germline, CDR1 is MNHGY and CDR2 is SAAAGT. The CDR3 runs to 17 residues. The CDR3 is CDSSPGTEFHTYNEQFS. CDR3 coding DNA: TGTGACAGCAGTCCCGGGACAGAGTTTCACACTTACAATGAGCAGTTCTCC.

This clonotype appeared many times. This chain links TRBV10-3 with TRBJ1-2, with D unresolved. The CDR3 sequence is 15 residues long. CDR1 is ENHRY and CDR2 is SYGVKD in the germline V gene. The germline V and J ends were trimmed by 4 bases and 0 bases, with 12 bases remaining between them. The CDR3 loop reads CAISGGGRTNYGYTF. The CDR3 nucleotides read TGTGCCATCAGTGGGGGAGGCAGAACTAACTATGGCTACACCTTC.

About this clonotype: The DNA is omitted, as the CDR3 cannot be located on it reliably, and the CDR3 follows TCRdb's listing. The chain uses TRBV7-3 and TRBJ2-7; the D call in the table, TRBD1, was not verified against the DNA. The CDR3 extends over 13 residues, inclusive of both ends. Germline V gene lookup returns CDR1 SGHTA and CDR2 FQGTGA. CDR3 in amino acids: CASSFPRGATPSV.

The chain employs TRBV19 and TRBJ2-1; the match to TRBD1 covers 7 bases. Trimming took 4 bases from V and 7 from J; bases not matched to a gene: 4. CDR1 is LNHDA, CDR2 SQIVND, per germline (reference sequence). The CDR3 loop spans 13 amino acids. The CDR3 spells CASSTGQLNEQFF. The CDR3, as DNA: TGTGCCAGTAGTACGGGACAGTTGAATGAGCAGTTCTTC.

The V gene is TRBV10-2, the J gene TRBJ1-2; 8 bases align to TRBD1. This CDR3 spans 13 amino acids. V shed 6 bases, J shed 2 bases, and the junction held 2 bases outside the gene matches. Per germline, CDR1 WSHSY and CDR2 SAAADI. Here the CDR3 DNA reads TGCGCCAGCAGACAGGGGGAGAACTATGGCTACACCTTC. It codes for CASRQGENYGYTF.

CDR3 region: CASSHRTGINEQYF. In DNA, the CDR3 is TGTGCCAGCAGTCACCGGACAGGGATCAACGAGCAGTACTTC. The V and J genes are TRBV12-3 or TRBV12-4 and TRBJ2-7; TRBD1 matches at 8 bases. The ends lost 5 bases at V and 5 bases at J; junction bases unmatched: 8. The CDR3 is made up of 14 amino acids.

In this sample, this clonotype turned up many times. The rearrangement links TRBV20-1 to TRBJ2-1; 11 bases fit TRBD2. The V and J ends lost 2 bases and 0 bases, in that order; junction bases with no gene match: 3. CDR3 length equals 16 residues. Per the germline V gene, CDR1 is DFQATT and CDR2 is SNEGSKA (reference sequence). In nucleotides, the CDR3 is TGCAGTGCTAGAACCGGGACTAGCGGCTCCTACAATGAGCAGTTCTTC. This encodes CSARTGTSGSYNEQFF.

The genes are TRBV5-5 and TRBJ1-4; tentative D call: TRBD1 (5 bases). Germline loops: CDR1 SGHKS, CDR2 YYEKEE (reference sequence). V lost 2 bases to trimming and J lost 8 bases, with 16 bases between them. This CDR3 contains 15 residues. In DNA, the CDR3 is TGTGCCAGCAGCTTTCACAGTCAGGGAGGAGAAAAACTGTTTTTT. It codes for CASSFHSQGGEKLFF.

Notes on this clonotype: This may stem from a read error, because a much larger clone lies one nucleotide away. The J gene is TRBJ2-5, the V gene TRBV5-5; unclear D gene. The CDR3 consists of 13 residues. Trimming cost V 6 bases and J 5 bases, with 14 bases left between them. Looked up from germline, CDR1 is SGHKS and CDR2 is YYEKEE (reference sequence). CDR3 nucleotide sequence: TGTGCCAGCATCCCACCCGGGTTGGAGACCCAGTACTTC. This gives the protein CASIPPGLETQYF.

This clonotype appeared once. Here the CDR3 omits its conserved ending phenylalanine or tryptophan, so a read error is the likely source. The chain carries TRBV2 and TRBJ2-7; no definite D call. CDR1 is SNHLY and CDR2 is FYNNEI in the germline V gene. CDR3 length: 12 residues. The V end lost 6 bases, the J end lost 9 bases, and 15 bases lay between the germline ends. The CDR3 DNA follows: TGTGCCAGCAGCCGTGGGTTATGCGCGCAGTACTTG. It translates to CASSRGLCAQYL.

This clonotype was counted ten times or more. The chain has TRBV6-6 and TRBJ1-4, with D unclear. The CDR3 is 12 amino acids. Germline assignment: CDR1 MNHNY and CDR2 SVGAGI (reference sequence). Trimming shortened V by 10 bases and J by 7 bases, and 13 bases separated the two germline ends. The CDR3 DNA reads as TGTGCCACCCGTACTGGTGGTGAAAAACTGTTTTTT. It is translated as CATRTGGEKLFF.

At least ten counts were recorded for this clonotype. The chain joins TRBV7-8 to TRBJ2-7; 8 bases agree with TRBD2. CDR3 length: 12 residues. The germline V gene has CDR1 SGHVS and CDR2 FQNEAQ. The ends lost 9 bases at V and 0 bases at J; junction bases unmatched: 1. The CDR3 sequence is CASTSGSYEQYF. The CDR3 DNA reads as TGTGCCAGTACTAGCGGCTCCTACGAGCAGTACTTC.

This clonotype came up a few times. The CDR3 does not end in the conserved phenylalanine or tryptophan, so this is likely a read error. Because the CDR3's place on the DNA is in doubt, the DNA is left out and the CDR3 is given as listed by TCRdb. The rearrangement uses TRBV19 and TRBJ2-5; the DNA was not compared with TRBD1, the D call given in the table. The germline gives CDR1 LNHDA, CDR2 SQIVND (reference sequence). The CDR3 has 9 amino acids, counting both end residues. CDR3 protein: CASSSTGGV.

Concerning this clonotype itself: A junction boundary mismatches the germline segment, possibly from a read error. This chain joins TRBV20-1 and TRBJ1-1; D is perhaps TRBD1 (5 bases). This CDR3 has 13 residues. The germline V gene has CDR1 DFQATT and CDR2 SNEGSKA (reference sequence). This CDR3 reads CSASKGAGTEAFF. The CDR3, as DNA: TGCAGTGCTAGTAAGGGTGCGGGGACTGAAGCCTTCTTT.

In the case of this clonotype: This may stem from a read error, because a much larger clone lies one nucleotide away. The final CDR3 position lacks the conserved phenylalanine or tryptophan, pointing to a likely read error. The chain uses TRBV4-1 and TRBJ2-5; TRBD2 matches 7 bases. Germline V gives CDR1 MGHRA, CDR2 YSYEKL. The V segment lost 1 base and the J segment 2 bases; nucleotides outside the gene matches: 4. This CDR3 is 15 amino acids long. The CDR3 reads CASSQVWRGQETQYL. In DNA, the CDR3 is TGCGCCAGCAGCCAAGTTTGGCGGGGGCAAGAGACCCAGTACCTC.

This clonotype was seen only once. At one end, the junction sequence differs from germline, possibly due to a read error. The chain recombines TRBV19 with TRBJ1-4; TRBD1 agrees at 8 bases. The CDR3 loop spans 15 amino acids. CDR1 is LNHDA and CDR2 is SQIVND in the germline V gene (reference sequence). Written as DNA, the CDR3 is TGTGCCAGCAGCCCTGCGGGACAGGCGAATGAAAAACTGATTTTT. It translates to CASSPAGQANEKLIF.

Ten or more counts support this clonotype. This chain connects TRBV5-6 to TRBJ1-5, with D possibly being TRBD1 (5 bases). Deletions cut 4 bases from V and 5 bases from J, with 16 bases between. Germline lookup yields CDR1 SGHDT and CDR2 YYEEEE. The length of the CDR3 is 15 residues. CDR3 nucleotides: TGTGCCAGCAGCCCAGGGACGGAAACCTATCAGCCCCAGCATTTT. This sequence encodes CASSPGTETYQPQHF.

The chain has TRBV7-2 and TRBJ1-2; possibly TRBD1 for D (5 bases). The V gene's germline CDR1 is SGHTA and CDR2 FQGNSA. Deletions cut 1 base from V and 4 bases from J, with 19 bases between. The CDR3 has 17 residues. CDR3 DNA: TGTGCCAGCAGCTTAGGGCCCTCGGGGCAGTCCTTCTATGGCTACACCTTC. It encodes CASSLGPSGQSFYGYTF.